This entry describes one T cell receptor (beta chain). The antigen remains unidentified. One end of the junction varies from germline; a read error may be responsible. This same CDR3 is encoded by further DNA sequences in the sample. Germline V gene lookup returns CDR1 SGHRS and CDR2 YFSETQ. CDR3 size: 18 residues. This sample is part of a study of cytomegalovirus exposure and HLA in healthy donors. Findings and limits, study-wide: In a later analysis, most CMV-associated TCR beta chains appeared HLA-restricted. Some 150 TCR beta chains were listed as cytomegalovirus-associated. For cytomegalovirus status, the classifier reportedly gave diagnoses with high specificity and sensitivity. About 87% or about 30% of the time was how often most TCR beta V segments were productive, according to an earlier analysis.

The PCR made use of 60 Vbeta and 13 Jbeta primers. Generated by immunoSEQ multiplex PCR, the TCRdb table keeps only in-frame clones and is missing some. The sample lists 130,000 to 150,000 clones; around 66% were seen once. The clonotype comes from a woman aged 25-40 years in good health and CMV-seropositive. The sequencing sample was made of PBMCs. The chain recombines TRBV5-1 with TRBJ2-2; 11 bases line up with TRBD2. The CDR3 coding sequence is TGCGCCAGCGCCACAAGGTTGCTAGCGGGGGGCTACGCTGGGGAGCTGTTCTTT. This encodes CASATRLLAGGYAGELFF.